Each of the 20 T cell receptor beta chains below was sequenced from the same sample in a study of T-cell memory formation after mild COVID-19. From the 5' RACE reads, TCRdb called clonotypes with MiXCR, one entry per CDR3 protein. The table records roughly 400,000 distinct CDR3 sequences, 24% of them present only once. Sequenced input: PBMCs or a T cell subset sorted from them (not recorded which). All receptors come from an adult woman who had mild COVID-19 (a few samples of this study predate the infection). Cell type and time point are not known.

This clonotype was detected only once. V is TRBV4-1 and J is TRBJ2-4; D remains unclear. Germline CDR1 reads MGHRA; CDR2 reads YSYEKL. V gave up 4 bases and J gave up 2 bases, with 9 bases separating them. The CDR3 length is 14 residues. CDR3 nucleotides: TGCGCCAGCAGCCTCCCCACGTCCAAAAACATTCAGTACTTC. This codes for CASSLPTSKNIQYF.

V gene TRBV6-7 combines with J gene TRBJ2-7; 7 nucleotides agree with TRBD1. TRBV6-7 is identified as an open reading frame with a role that is uncertain. This CDR3 is built from 14 residues. V lost 2 bases, J lost 2 bases, and 3 bases stayed unmatched. DNA of the CDR3: TGTGCCAGCAGTTACAACGGGACAGCCTACGAGCAGTACTTC. It translates to CASSYNGTAYEQYF.

This clonotype came up a few times. The V gene is TRBV4-1, the J gene TRBJ2-1, with 7 bases aligning to TRBD2. From germline, CDR1 is MGHRA and CDR2 YSYEKL. The ends lost 0 bases at V and 6 bases at J; junction bases unmatched: 5. The CDR3 contains 15 residues. The CDR3, as DNA: TGCGCCAGCAGCCAAGATCGCGGGGGTGGCAATGAGCAGTTCTTC. Its protein is CASSQDRGGGNEQFF.

There are a few counts of this clonotype. This rearrangement joins TRBV12-3 or TRBV12-4 to TRBJ2-7; TRBD2 is a possible D gene (6 bases). The CDR3 has 14 amino acids. The V gene lost 5 bases and the J gene lost 3 bases, with 14 bases spanning the gap. CDR3 region: CASSTGTVLYEQYF. CDR3 sequence (DNA): TGTGCCAGCAGTACGGGGACTGTGCTCTACGAGCAGTACTTC.

The J gene is TRBJ1-2, the V gene TRBV12-3 or TRBV12-4; D not certain. Deletions cut 0 bases from V and 7 bases from J, with 6 bases between. The CDR3 is 12 amino acids. CDR3 protein: CASSLAGFGYTF. In DNA, the CDR3 is TGTGCCAGCAGTTTAGCCGGGTTTGGCTACACCTTC.

This clonotype turned up a few times. The CDR3 here is CASSATGTIREKLFF. The CDR3 nucleotides read TGTGCCAGCAGTGCGACCGGGACAATTCGTGAAAAACTGTTTTTT. This chain uses TRBV6-2 or TRBV6-3 with TRBJ1-4, with D possibly matching TRBD1 (6 bases). The CDR3 is made up of 15 amino acids. V gave up 5 bases and J gave up 7 bases, with 17 bases separating them. Germline-derived CDR1 and CDR2 are MNHEY and SVGEGT.

This clonotype appeared a few times. This chain links TRBV12-3 or TRBV12-4 with TRBJ2-1; 7 bases line up with TRBD1. The CDR3 extends over 17 amino acids. V shed 6 bases and J 5 bases; nucleotides not matched to a gene: 16. The DNA for the CDR3 is TGTGCCAGCAGATCTAGGGGGCGCGTAATGTCCGACAATGAGCAGTTCTTC. This codes for CASRSRGRVMSDNEQFF.

The rearrangement uses TRBV4-3 and TRBJ2-7; D might be TRBD1 or TRBD2, each matching 5 bases. The V end was cut by 0 bases, the J end by 3 bases, with 9 bases between. The CDR3 runs to 14 residues. Germline assignment: CDR1 LGHNA and CDR2 YSLEER. CDR3 region: CASSQDGTGYEQYF. The CDR3 bases are TGCGCCAGCAGCCAAGATGGGACGGGCTACGAGCAGTACTTC.

This clonotype was observed a handful of times. The genes are TRBV21-1 and TRBJ2-5. TRBV21-1 is classified as a pseudogene. This CDR3 has 12 residues. The DNA for the CDR3 is TGTGCCAGCCGCGCTGGGGTCGAGACCCAGTACTTC. Translation gives CASRAGVETQYF.

The chain is built from TRBV6-2 or TRBV6-3 and TRBJ2-7; the D gene could be TRBD1 or TRBD2 (6 bases each). This CDR3 is built from 18 residues. Germline lookup yields CDR1 MNHEY and CDR2 SVGEGT. The germline V and J ends were trimmed by 0 bases and 2 bases, with 20 bases remaining between them. DNA for the CDR3: TGTGCCAGCAGTTACTCTCCAGGGGCCTTGACTAGGACCTACGAGCAGTACTTC. Translated: CASSYSPGALTRTYEQYF.

This chain uses TRBV7-9 with TRBJ2-7, with D possibly TRBD1 on 6 matching bases. The CDR3 consists of 15 residues. With 6 bases removed from V and 7 bases from J, the gap between germline ends came to 22 bases. CDR1 is SEHNR, CDR2 FQNEAQ, per germline (reference sequence). The CDR3 region is CASSVQGLILEEQYF. In nucleotides, the CDR3 is TGTGCCAGCAGTGTCCAGGGGCTCATTCTAGAAGAGCAGTACTTC.

V and J are TRBV12-3 or TRBV12-4 and TRBJ2-2; 10 nucleotides line up with TRBD1. The CDR3 is made up of 17 amino acids. Trimming at V came to 6 bases and at J to 0 bases, leaving 7 bases not matched to a gene. Written as DNA, the CDR3 is TGTGCCAGCAGCCCCGGGACAGGGGAAACGAACACCGGGGAGCTGTTTTTT. Translated, it gives CASSPGTGETNTGELFF.

The gene calls are TRBV9 and TRBJ2-2, with 7 positions matching TRBD1. V was clipped by 3 bases and J by 4 bases; unmatched bases: 9. Germline CDR1 reads SGDLS; CDR2 reads YYNGEE. This CDR3 is 16 amino acids long. CDR3: CASSARGSTGTGELFF. CDR3 DNA sequence: TGTGCCAGCAGCGCCAGGGGGTCGACTGGCACCGGGGAGCTGTTTTTT.

This rearrangement joins TRBV24-1 to TRBJ1-1; D call uncertain. CDR1 and CDR2 from the germline V gene are KGHDR and SFDVKD. The V and J ends lost 4 bases and 10 bases respectively, with 12 bases between them. The CDR3 is 12 residues long. DNA of the CDR3: TGTGCCACCAGTGACCAGTGGATGAGAGCTTTCTTT. Translated: CATSDQWMRAFF.

This clonotype was seen only once. The gene calls are TRBV19 and TRBJ1-5; D call uncertain. CDR3 size: 14 residues. V dropped 5 bases and J dropped 4 bases, with 12 bases sitting between them. Germline V gene data show CDR1 as LNHDA and CDR2 as SQIVND (reference sequence). CDR3 residues: CASSFRHLNQPQHF. CDR3 nucleotides: TGTGCCAGTAGTTTTCGGCATTTGAATCAGCCCCAGCATTTT.

This clonotype occurred many times. The CDR3 DNA is TGTGCCAGCAGCTTAGAGCAGGGGCGGACTGAAGCTTTCTTT. Protein: CASSLEQGRTEAFF. V is TRBV7-8 and J is TRBJ1-1; D perhaps matches TRBD1 (6 bases). Germline V CDR1 and CDR2: SGHVS, FQNEAQ. The CDR3 has 14 amino acids. Deletions cut 1 base from V and 5 bases from J, with 11 bases between.

This clonotype was detected only a few times. CDR3 residues: CSANPRGHSSYNEQFF. CDR3 sequence (DNA): TGCAGTGCTAACCCCAGGGGCCACAGCTCCTACAATGAGCAGTTCTTC. The genes are TRBV20-1 and TRBJ2-1; a weak D match, TRBD1 (6 bases). The CDR3 length is 16 residues. Germline CDR1 and CDR2: DFQATT and SNEGSKA (reference sequence). V lost 4 bases, J lost 0 bases, and 16 bases lay in between.

This clonotype showed up just once. This chain uses TRBV27 with TRBJ1-5; D call uncertain. Germline V lookup: CDR1 MNHEY, CDR2 SMNVEV (reference sequence). This CDR3 has 15 residues. Between the trimmed V and J ends, which lost 0 bases and 4 bases, there was a span of 10 bases. The CDR3, as DNA: TGTGCCAGCAGTTTATCAGGGCCCCTAAATCAGCCCCAGCATTTT. Its protein is CASSLSGPLNQPQHF.

This chain links TRBV2 with TRBJ2-7, with no clear D. There are 11 residues in the CDR3. The ends were cut back, 8 bases at V and 2 bases at J, with 7 bases in the middle. CDR1 is SNHLY and CDR2 is FYNNEI in the germline V gene. The CDR3 sequence is CASGTTYEQYF. CDR3 bases: TGTGCCAGCGGCACCACCTACGAGCAGTACTTC.

The chain is built from TRBV18 and TRBJ1-2; no clear D. CDR3 length equals 15 residues. V dropped 0 bases and J dropped 8 bases, with 16 bases sitting between them. Germline V gives CDR1 KGHSH, CDR2 LQKENI. The CDR3 protein is CASSPPTNLRSGYTF. For the CDR3, the DNA is TGTGCCAGCTCACCACCTACCAATCTCAGGTCAGGCTACACCTTC.